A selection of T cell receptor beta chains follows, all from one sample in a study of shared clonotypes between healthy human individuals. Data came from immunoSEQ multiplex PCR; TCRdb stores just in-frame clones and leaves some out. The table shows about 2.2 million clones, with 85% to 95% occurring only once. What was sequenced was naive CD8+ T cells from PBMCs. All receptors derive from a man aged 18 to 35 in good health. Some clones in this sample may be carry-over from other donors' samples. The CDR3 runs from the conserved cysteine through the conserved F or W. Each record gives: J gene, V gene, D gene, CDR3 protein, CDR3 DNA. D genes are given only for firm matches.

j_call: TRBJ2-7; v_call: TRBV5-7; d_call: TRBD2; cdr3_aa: CASSFFIRLAGGPWEQYF; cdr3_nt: TGTGCCAGCAGCTTTTTTATTAGACTAGCGGGAGGTCCGTGGGAGCAGTACTTC
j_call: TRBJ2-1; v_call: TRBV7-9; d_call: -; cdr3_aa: CASSLGGDEQFF; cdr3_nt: TGTGCCAGCAGCTTAGGCGGGGATGAGCAGTTCTTC
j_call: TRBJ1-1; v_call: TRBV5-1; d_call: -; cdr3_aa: CASSPGQTEAFF; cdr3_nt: TGCGCCAGCAGCCCCGGGCAAACTGAAGCTTTCTTT
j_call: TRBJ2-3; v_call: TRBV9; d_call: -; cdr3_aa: CASSPHPSGTDTQYF; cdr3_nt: TGTGCCAGCAGCCCACATCCTAGCGGCACAGATACGCAGTATTTT
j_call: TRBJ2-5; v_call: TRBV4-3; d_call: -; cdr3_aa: CASSQERGTRGPQETQYF; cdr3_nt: TGCGCCAGCAGCCAAGAGAGGGGGACCCGCGGCCCCCAAGAGACCCAGTACTTC
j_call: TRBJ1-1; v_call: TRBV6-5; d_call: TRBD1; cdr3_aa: CASSYSGQFEAFF; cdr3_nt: TGTGCCAGCAGTTACTCGGGACAGTTTGAAGCTTTCTTT
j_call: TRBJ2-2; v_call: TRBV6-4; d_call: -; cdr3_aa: CASSDVAGSGELFF; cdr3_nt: TGTGCCAGCAGTGACGTCGCGGGATCCGGGGAGCTGTTTTTT
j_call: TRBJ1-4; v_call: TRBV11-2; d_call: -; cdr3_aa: CASSLGGGGTLFF; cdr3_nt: TGTGCCAGCAGCTTAGGAGGCGGGGGGACACTGTTTTTT
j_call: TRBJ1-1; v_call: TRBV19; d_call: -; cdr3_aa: CASSLDTWNTEAFF; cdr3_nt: TGTGCCAGTAGCCTGGACACTTGGAACACTGAAGCTTTCTTT
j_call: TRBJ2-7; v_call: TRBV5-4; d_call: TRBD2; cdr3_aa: CASSRLAGGGPISYEQYF; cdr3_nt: TGTGCCAGCAGCCGACTAGCGGGAGGAGGTCCGATTAGCTACGAGCAGTACTTC
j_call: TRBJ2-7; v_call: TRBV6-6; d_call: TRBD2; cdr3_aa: CASSYWSSGSEQYF; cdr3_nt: TGTGCCAGCAGTTACTGGTCTAGCGGGAGCGAGCAGTACTTC
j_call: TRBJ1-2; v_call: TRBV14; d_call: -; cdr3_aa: CASSPQGERFYGYTF; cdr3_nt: TGTGCCAGCAGCCCCCAGGGAGAGAGATTCTATGGCTACACCTTC
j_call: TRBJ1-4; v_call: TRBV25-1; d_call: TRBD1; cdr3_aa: CASSEGQSMGEKLFF; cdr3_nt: TGTGCCAGCAGTGAGGGACAGAGTATGGGAGAAAAACTGTTTTTT
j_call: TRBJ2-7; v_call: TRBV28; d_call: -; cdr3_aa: CASSGRTGDYEQYF; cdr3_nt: TGTGCCAGCAGTGGACGGACGGGGGACTACGAGCAGTACTTC